Shown below are 11 T cell receptor beta chains from a single sample sequenced in a study of control samples from healthy donors and cancer patients. The data were produced by immunoSEQ multiplex PCR, yet TCRdb's version contains in-frame clones alone and is incomplete. The sample records 150,000 or so clones, about 91% being singletons. Sequencing was done on a sample of blood. All receptors come from a man younger than 30 in good health.

The V call is TRBV14, the J call TRBJ2-5; D perhaps matches TRBD1 (6 bases). The germline V gene encodes CDR1 SGHDN and CDR2 FVKESK. There are 16 residues in the CDR3. V was shortened by 4 bases and J by 0 bases, with 15 bases between the two germline ends. The CDR3 loop reads CASSRGTMRNQETQYF. DNA for the CDR3: TGTGCCAGCAGCCGTGGGACAATGAGGAACCAAGAGACCCAGTACTTC.

CDR3: CASSSTGGGWKAFF. CDR3 nucleotides: TGTGCCAGCAGTTCTACAGGGGGCGGATGGAAAGCTTTCTTT. The V and J genes are TRBV27 and TRBJ1-1, with TRBD1 matching 9 bases. J was trimmed by 9 bases and V by 4 bases; bases with no gene match: 9. Per germline, CDR1 MNHEY and CDR2 SMNVEV (reference sequence). The CDR3 spans 14 residues.

CDR3 sequence: CASSHGAGEQYF. As DNA, the CDR3 is TGTGCCAGCAGCCATGGGGCGGGGGAGCAGTACTTC. The chain is built from TRBV4-2 and TRBJ2-7; TRBD2 might be the D (6 bases). The germline V gene has CDR1 LGHNA and CDR2 YNFKEQ. Between the trimmed V and J ends, which lost 3 bases and 7 bases, there was a span of 10 bases. The CDR3 has 12 amino acids.

This clone was recorded once. This chain connects TRBV20-1 to TRBJ2-1; 9 nucleotides match TRBD2. After removal of 3 bases from V and 4 bases from J, the junction contained 7 bases not matched to a gene. The CDR3 consists of 15 residues. The germline V gene has CDR1 DFQATT and CDR2 SNEGSKA (reference sequence). Here the CDR3 DNA reads TGCAGTGCTAGTCCGGGACTAGCCATTTACAATGAGCAGTTCTTC. It specifies CSASPGLAIYNEQFF.

DNA for the CDR3: TGTGCCAGCAGTTACTCGGGACTAGCGAGCTCCTACGAGCAGTACTTC. Translation gives CASSYSGLASSYEQYF. The chain employs TRBV6-5 and TRBJ2-7; 10 bases map to TRBD2. The germline V gene encodes CDR1 MNHEY and CDR2 SVGAGI. The length of the CDR3 is 16 residues. V shed 0 bases, J shed 0 bases, and the junction held 2 bases outside the gene matches.

This chain links TRBV5-6 with TRBJ1-4, with unresolved D. Germline V gene sequence: CDR1 SGHDT, CDR2 YYEEEE. This CDR3 spans 15 amino acids. The V gene lost 3 bases and the J gene lost 8 bases, with 17 bases spanning the gap. CDR3 in DNA: TGTGCCAGCAGCTGGTACGGGGTGGGGAGGGAAAAACTGTTTTTT. Translation: CASSWYGVGREKLFF.

This chain uses TRBV3-1 (or the pseudogene TRBV3-2) with TRBJ2-3, with TRBD2 matching 9 bases. With V trimmed by 0 bases and J by 6 bases, 13 bases remained unmatched. This CDR3 has 18 amino acids. Looked up from germline, CDR1 is LGHDT and CDR2 is YNNKEL (reference sequence). The CDR3 bases are TGTGCCAGCAGCCAAGATCGACTCGGTAGCGGGGGAGAGGATACGCAGTATTTT. It encodes CASSQDRLGSGGEDTQYF.

The chain recombines TRBV5-1 with TRBJ2-3, with D perhaps being TRBD1 or TRBD2 (6 bases each). In germline, CDR1 is SGHRS, CDR2 YFSETQ. Trimming took 0 bases from V and 3 from J, leaving 14 bases between them. The CDR3 extends over 16 amino acids. The CDR3 region is CASSLAEGGLTDTQYF. Written as DNA, the CDR3 is TGCGCCAGCAGCTTGGCCGAGGGGGGCCTAACAGATACGCAGTATTTT. The entire variable domain, with the rest obtained from reference TRBV5-1 and TRBJ2-3, is as follows: KAGVTQTPRYLIKTRGQQVTLSCSPISGHRSVSWYQQTPGQGLQFLFEYFSETQRNKGNFPGRFSGRQFSNSRSEMNVSTLELGDSALYLCASSLAEGGLTDTQYFGPGTRLTVL.

The rearrangement links TRBV19 to TRBJ1-2; D is unresolved. This CDR3 comprises 13 residues. Germline CDR1 LNHDA, CDR2 SQIVND (reference sequence). V lost 6 bases to trimming and J lost 3 bases, with 11 bases between them. The CDR3 DNA sequence: TGTGCCAGTAGCCAACCGGGAGACTATGGCTACACCTTC. It encodes CASSQPGDYGYTF.

The chain carries TRBV18 and TRBJ2-3; D is unresolved. Germline-derived CDR1 and CDR2 are KGHSH and LQKENI. Trimming took 5 bases from V and 1 from J, leaving 13 bases between them. There are 15 residues in the CDR3. In DNA, the CDR3 is TGTGCCAGCTCAACCTTTGTGGGTCGCACAGATACGCAGTATTTT. Translated, it gives CASSTFVGRTDTQYF. The full variable domain, rest sourced from reference TRBV18 and TRBJ2-3, is NAGVMQNPRHLVRRRGQEARLRCSPMKGHSHVYWYRQLPEEGLKFMVYLQKENIIDESGMPKERFSAEFPKEGPSILRIQQVVRGDSAAYFCASSTFVGRTDTQYFGPGTRLTVL.

V is TRBV21-1 and J is TRBJ2-3; TRBD1, as called in the table, went unchecked against the DNA. TRBV21-1 constitutes a pseudogene. The CDR3 runs 15 residues. The CDR3 spells CASSGPGHFPDTQYF. In DNA form, the CDR3 reads TGTGCCAGCAGCGGACCGGGACATTTCCCAGATACGCAGTATTTT.